These T cell receptor beta chains were read from a single sample in a study of cytomegalovirus exposure and HLA in healthy donors. TCRdb keeps only in-frame clones here, not all; method: immunoSEQ multiplex PCR. This table holds around 99,000 clones, around 72% found once. Sequencing input: PBMCs. Receptor source: a woman between 40 and 50 years old in good health and CMV-seropositive. The conserved cysteine and the conserved F or W are not part of the CDR3 here.

V: TRBV30
CDR3: AWSESYTDTQY

V: TRBV7-8
CDR3: ASSFDSSNQPQH

V: TRBV6-5
CDR3: ASSYPGNQPQH

V: TRBV6-1
CDR3: ASSELGRVSYNSPLH

V: TRBV7-8
CDR3: ASRPGRNQPQH

V: TRBV19
CDR3: ASSRASRGGGTEAF

V: TRBV2
CDR3: ASSITQASGNTIY

V: TRBV25-1
CDR3: ASSSGGGSADTQY

V: TRBV7-2
CDR3: ASSLEWRGGRETQY

V: TRBV19
CDR3: ASSDPGLYTEAF

V: TRBV20-1
CDR3: SASPSQPLH

V: TRBV29-1
CDR3: SVGSRDSYEQY

V: TRBV30
CDR3: AWSHRGQGESQLF

V: TRBV4-1
CDR3: ASSQEALPTNEKLF

V: TRBV19
CDR3: ASSMSHIGTVYGYT

V: TRBV2
CDR3: ASRDRGWVSPLH

V: TRBV10-1
CDR3: ASSESADSYEQY

V: TRBV15
CDR3: ATRDRASYEQY

V: TRBV30
CDR3: AWSPGGTDTQY

V: TRBV5-1
CDR3: ASSPGLARSDTQY

V: TRBV30
CDR3: AWSPRDRRFWPQH

V: TRBV27
CDR3: ASSLSRVRGTGELF

V: TRBV7-9
CDR3: ASSLSGQNYGYT

V: TRBV5-4
CDR3: ASSRTDNYGYT

V: TRBV6-5
CDR3: ASGAPGARQETQY

V: TRBV30
CDR3: ALSVAGRSYEQY

V: TRBV4-3
CDR3: ASSQDRGYEQY

V: TRBV30
CDR3: AWKGSGVDNEQF

V: TRBV2
CDR3: ASKLGGGLETQY

V: TRBV28
CDR3: ASSWGVLTLH

V: TRBV5-1
CDR3: ASSSGTVLDTQY

V: TRBV5-6
CDR3: ASSYQGGTEAF

V: TRBV6-1
CDR3: ASSRTGDNQPQH

V: TRBV10-3
CDR3: AISESQGTYGYT

V: TRBV10-3
CDR3: AISVGGGTGQETQY

V: TRBV4-2
CDR3: ASSQDRGGEETQY

V: TRBV10-3
CDR3: AVAVENTEAF

V: TRBV9
CDR3: ASSVGTNDYEQY

V: TRBV5-1
CDR3: ASSLTGNTGELF

V: TRBV5-4
CDR3: ASSLVSGTGVINEQF

V: TRBV5-1
CDR3: ASSLGSGGFYEQY

V: TRBV2
CDR3: ASRPLAGSYNEQF

V: TRBV5-6
CDR3: ASSSLNGAGDQPQH

V: TRBV5-1
CDR3: ASSYDPQGAGGNTIY

V: TRBV5-4
CDR3: ASSSNIGGETQY

V: TRBV2
CDR3: ASSGLDRGVTYNSPLH

V: TRBV27
CDR3: ASSLSRGGLEQY

V: TRBV21-1
CDR3: ASSKGPPNQPQH

V: TRBV4-1
CDR3: ASSHRVETDTQY

V: TRBV7-8
CDR3: ASSLGTGSNEKLF